The 3 T cell receptor beta chains reported below all come from one sample, sequenced in a study of blood T cell repertoires in COVID-19. Clones were read by immunoSEQ multiplex PCR, and TCRdb kept only the in-frame ones, dropping some. The table lists about 44,000 clones, about 86% of them singletons. Sequences were obtained from peripheral blood. The receptors originated from a human donor in a cohort sampled during active COVID-19.

This clone was detected only a few times. The chain links TRBV19 to TRBJ2-1, with D possibly being TRBD2 (6 bases). Germline V gives CDR1 LNHDA, CDR2 SQIVND (reference sequence). V gave up 3 bases and J gave up 4 bases, with 10 bases separating them. The CDR3 consists of 14 residues. For the CDR3, the DNA is TGTGCCAGTAGTATGAGGCTAGCGTACAATGAGCAGTTCTTC. This sequence encodes CASSMRLAYNEQFF.

This clone showed up just once. This chain connects TRBV5-1 to TRBJ1-4, with 8 positions matching TRBD1. Germline-derived CDR1 and CDR2 are SGHRS and YFSETQ. The V gene end was trimmed by 4 bases and the J gene end by 2 bases; junction bases not matched to a gene: 4. CDR3 length: 15 residues. In DNA, the CDR3 is TGCGCCAGCAGCGACGACAGGGGTACTAATGAAAAACTGTTTTTT. Translating it yields CASSDDRGTNEKLFF.

The chain couples TRBV30 to TRBJ2-2; 8 bases are shared with TRBD1. CDR3 length equals 14 residues. CDR1 is GTSNPN and CDR2 is SVGIG in the germline V gene (reference sequence). The trim removed 3 bases at V and 0 bases at J, leaving 0 bases unmatched. This chain's CDR3 is CAWRQGANTGELFF. DNA for the CDR3: TGTGCCTGGAGACAGGGGGCGAACACCGGGGAGCTGTTTTTT.